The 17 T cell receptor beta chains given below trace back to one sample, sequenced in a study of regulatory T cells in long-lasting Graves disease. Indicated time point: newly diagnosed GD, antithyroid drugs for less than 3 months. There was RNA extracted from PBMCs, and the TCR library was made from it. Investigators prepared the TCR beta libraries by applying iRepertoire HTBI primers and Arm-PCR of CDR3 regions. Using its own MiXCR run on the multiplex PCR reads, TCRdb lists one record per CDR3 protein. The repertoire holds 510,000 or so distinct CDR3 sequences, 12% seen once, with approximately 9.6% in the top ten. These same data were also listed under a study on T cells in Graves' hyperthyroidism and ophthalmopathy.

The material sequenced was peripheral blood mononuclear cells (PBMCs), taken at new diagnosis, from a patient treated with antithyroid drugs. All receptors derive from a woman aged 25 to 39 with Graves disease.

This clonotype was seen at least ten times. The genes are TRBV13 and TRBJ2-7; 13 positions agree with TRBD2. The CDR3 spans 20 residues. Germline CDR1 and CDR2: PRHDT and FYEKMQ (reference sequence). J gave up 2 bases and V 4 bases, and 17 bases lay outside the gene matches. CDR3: CASSSRVGAATSGRTYEQYF. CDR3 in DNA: TGTGCCAGCAGCTCGCGCGTTGGGGCCGCGACTAGCGGGAGGACCTACGAGCAGTACTTC.

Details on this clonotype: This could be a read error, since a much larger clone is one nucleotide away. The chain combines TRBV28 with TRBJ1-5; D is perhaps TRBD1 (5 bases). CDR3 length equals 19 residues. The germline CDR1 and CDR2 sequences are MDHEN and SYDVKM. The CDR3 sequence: CASSQQKPGPERINKPQHF. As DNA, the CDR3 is TGTGCCAGCAGCCAGCAGAAACCGGGACCGGAGAGGATCAATAAGCCCCAGCATTTT.

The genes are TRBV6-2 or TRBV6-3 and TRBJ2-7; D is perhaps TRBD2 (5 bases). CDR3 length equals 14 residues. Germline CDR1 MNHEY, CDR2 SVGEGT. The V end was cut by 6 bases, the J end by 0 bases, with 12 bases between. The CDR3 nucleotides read TGTGCCAGCAGCCGAGGACTGGCCTCCTACGAGCAGTACTTC. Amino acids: CASSRGLASYEQYF.

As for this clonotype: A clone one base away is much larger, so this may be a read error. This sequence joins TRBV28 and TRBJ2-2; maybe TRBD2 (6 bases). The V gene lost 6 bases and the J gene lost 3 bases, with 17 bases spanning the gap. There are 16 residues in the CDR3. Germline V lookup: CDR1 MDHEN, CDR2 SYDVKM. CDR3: CASRFWVGGDTGELFF. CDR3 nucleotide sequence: TGTGCCAGCAGGTTCTGGGTCGGAGGGGACACCGGGGAGCTGTTTTTT.

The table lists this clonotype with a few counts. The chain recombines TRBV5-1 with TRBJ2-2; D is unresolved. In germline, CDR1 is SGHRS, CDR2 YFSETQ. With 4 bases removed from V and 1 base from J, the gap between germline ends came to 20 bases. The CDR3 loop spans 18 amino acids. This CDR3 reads CASSLFRDGRRNTGELFF. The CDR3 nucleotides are TGCGCCAGCAGCCTATTTCGAGACGGGCGGAGGAACACCGGGGAGCTGTTTTTT.

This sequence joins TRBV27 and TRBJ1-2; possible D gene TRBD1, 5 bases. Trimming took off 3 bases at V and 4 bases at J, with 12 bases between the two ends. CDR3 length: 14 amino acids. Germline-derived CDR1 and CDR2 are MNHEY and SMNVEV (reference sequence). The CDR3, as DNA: TGTGCCAGCAGTTTTCAGGGCGGACGCTATGGCTACACCTTC. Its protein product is CASSFQGGRYGYTF.

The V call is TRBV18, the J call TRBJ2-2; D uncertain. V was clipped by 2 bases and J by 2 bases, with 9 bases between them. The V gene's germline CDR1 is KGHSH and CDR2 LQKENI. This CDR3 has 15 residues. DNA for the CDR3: TGTGCCAGCTCACCAATTGGTAGAAACACCGGGGAGCTGTTTTTT. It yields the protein CASSPIGRNTGELFF.

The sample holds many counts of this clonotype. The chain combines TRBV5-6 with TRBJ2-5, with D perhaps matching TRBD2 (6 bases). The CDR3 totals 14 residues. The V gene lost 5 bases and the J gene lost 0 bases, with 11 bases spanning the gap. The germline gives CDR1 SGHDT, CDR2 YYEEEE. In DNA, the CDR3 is TGTGCCAGCAGTTCGGGGGTGGACCAAGAGACCCAGTACTTC. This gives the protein CASSSGVDQETQYF. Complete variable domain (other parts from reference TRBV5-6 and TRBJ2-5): DAGVTQSPTHLIKTRGQQVTLRCSPKSGHDTVSWYQQALGQGPQFIFQYYEEEERQRGNFPDRFSGHQFPNYSSELNVNALLLGDSALYLCASSSGVDQETQYFGPGTRLLVL.

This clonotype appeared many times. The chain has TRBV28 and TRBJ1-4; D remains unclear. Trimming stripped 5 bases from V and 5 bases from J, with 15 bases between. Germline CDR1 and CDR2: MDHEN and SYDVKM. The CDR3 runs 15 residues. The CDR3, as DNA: TGTGCCAGCAGTACCCCCCGGGAGGGCAATGAAAAACTGTTTTTT. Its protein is CASSTPREGNEKLFF.

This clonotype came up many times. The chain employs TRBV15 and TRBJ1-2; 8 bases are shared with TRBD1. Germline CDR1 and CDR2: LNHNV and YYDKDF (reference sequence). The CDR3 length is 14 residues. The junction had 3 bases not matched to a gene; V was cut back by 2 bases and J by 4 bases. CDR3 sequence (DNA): TGTGCCACCAGCAGAAGACAGGGGAGCTATGGCTACACCTTC. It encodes CATSRRQGSYGYTF.

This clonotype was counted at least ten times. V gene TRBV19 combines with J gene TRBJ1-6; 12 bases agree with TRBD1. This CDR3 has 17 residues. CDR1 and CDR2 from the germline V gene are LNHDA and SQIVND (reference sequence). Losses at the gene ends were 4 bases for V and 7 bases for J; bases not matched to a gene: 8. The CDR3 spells CASSTTGTGGVNSPLHF. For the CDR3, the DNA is TGTGCCAGTAGTACCACCGGGACAGGGGGCGTCAATTCACCCCTCCACTTT.

In nucleotides, the CDR3 is TGTGCCACCCGTCTGGGGGTCACAGATACGCAGTATTTT. Translation: CATRLGVTDTQYF. The chain employs TRBV15 and TRBJ2-3; D is tentatively TRBD1 or TRBD2 (5 bases each). Germline V gene sequence: CDR1 LNHNV, CDR2 YYDKDF (reference sequence). The V end lost 8 bases, the J end lost 2 bases, and 11 bases lay between the germline ends. The CDR3 loop spans 13 amino acids.

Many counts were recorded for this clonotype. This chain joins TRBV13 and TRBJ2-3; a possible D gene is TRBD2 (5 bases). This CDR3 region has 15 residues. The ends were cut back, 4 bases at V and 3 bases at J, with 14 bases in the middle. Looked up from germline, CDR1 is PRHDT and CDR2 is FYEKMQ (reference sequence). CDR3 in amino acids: CASSSLVASTDTQYF. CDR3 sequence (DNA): TGTGCCAGCAGCTCGTTGGTAGCGTCTACAGATACGCAGTATTTT.

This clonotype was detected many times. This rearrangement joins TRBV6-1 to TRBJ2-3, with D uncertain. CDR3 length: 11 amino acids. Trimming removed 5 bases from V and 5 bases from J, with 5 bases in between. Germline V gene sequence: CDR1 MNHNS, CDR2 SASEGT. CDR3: CASSRKDTQYF. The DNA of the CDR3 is TGTGCCAGCAGTAGGAAAGATACGCAGTATTTT.

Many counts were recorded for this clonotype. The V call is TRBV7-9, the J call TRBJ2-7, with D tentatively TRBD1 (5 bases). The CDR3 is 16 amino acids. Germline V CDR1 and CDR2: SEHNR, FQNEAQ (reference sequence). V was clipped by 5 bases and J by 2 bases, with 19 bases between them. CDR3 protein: CASSGSEIDSTYEQYF. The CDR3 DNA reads TGTGCCAGCAGCGGATCGGAGATTGACAGTACCTACGAGCAGTACTTC.

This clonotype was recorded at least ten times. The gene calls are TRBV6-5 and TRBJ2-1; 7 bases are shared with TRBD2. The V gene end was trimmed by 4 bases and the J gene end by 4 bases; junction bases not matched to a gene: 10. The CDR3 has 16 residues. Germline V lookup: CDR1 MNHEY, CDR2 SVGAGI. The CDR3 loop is CASSSLRDYLYNEQFF. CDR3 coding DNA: TGTGCCAGCAGTTCACTCCGGGACTACCTTTACAATGAGCAGTTCTTC.

The CDR3 DNA follows: TGCAGTGCACCGACTCTGGGGCTTCTCTACAATGAGCAGTTCTTC. Residues: CSAPTLGLLYNEQFF. The V gene is TRBV20-1, the J gene TRBJ2-1; maybe TRBD1 (5 bases). CDR3 length: 15 residues. The V gene lost 6 bases and the J gene lost 3 bases, with 18 bases spanning the gap. CDR1 is DFQATT and CDR2 is SNEGSKA in the germline V gene (reference sequence).